This T cell receptor (beta chain) was documented in a study of T cells in Graves' hyperthyroidism and ophthalmopathy. For the study at large: Before treatment of any kind, peripheral blood was taken at initial diagnosis.

This clonotype appeared a few times. The antigen is undetermined. Regions amplified from RNA transcripts were the TCR beta CDR3 regions. An initial round of RT-PCR targeting the TCR CDR3 relied on the HTBI primer set. From the multiplex PCR reads, TCRdb called clonotypes with MiXCR, one entry per CDR3 protein. The sample has over 500,000 distinct CDR3 sequences; around 13% are singletons. General observations from the study: Blood also contained most expanded thyroid clonotypes above 0.001.

Orbital computed tomography, thyroid ultrasound, serum thyroxine and TRAb, and clinical symptoms together informed the diagnoses. Over 8 ml fresh peripheral blood yielded the PBMCs. Sequenced input: blood. This receptor was taken from a woman between 40 and 50 years old with Graves' hyperthyroidism.

This CDR3 is CAIRFPDADTQYF. The CDR3 coding sequence is TGTGCCATCCGATTCCCGGACGCAGATACGCAGTATTTT. The V gene is TRBV10-3, the J gene TRBJ2-3; D is uncertain. Germline lookup yields CDR1 ENHRY and CDR2 SYGVKD. Trimming cost V 8 bases and J 4 bases, with 13 bases left between them. CDR3 length: 13 amino acids.